A selection of T cell receptor beta chains follows, all from one sample in a study of identical twins. In TCRdb, the 5' RACE reads were re-called with MiXCR into one record per CDR3 protein. The repertoire holds roughly 540,000 distinct CDR3 sequences, with about 20% as singletons. This sample also appeared in a second study, on T cells expressing NK-cell markers.

Sequencing was performed on CD4+ T cells sorted from blood. These receptors came from a woman younger than 35 in good health. CDR3s include the opening cysteine and the closing phenylalanine or tryptophan. The D gene is left open where the match is weak. Clone size, where shown, is once, few, many, or a class for clones that have expanded.

clone size	CDR3 length	D gene	J gene	V gene	CDR3 protein	CDR3 DNA
NA	14	TRBD2	TRBJ2-3	TRBV20-1	CSAFGGAVPDTQYF	TGCAGTGCTTTCGGGGGGGCAGTGCCGGATACGCAGTATTTT
NA	14	TRBD2	TRBJ2-5	TRBV3-1	CASHGLAVQETQYF	TGTGCCAGCCACGGACTAGCGGTACAAGAGACCCAGTACTTC
NA	13	TRBD2	TRBJ2-7	TRBV20-1	CSAPLAGSYEQYF	TGCAGTGCTCCACTAGCGGGAAGCTACGAGCAGTACTTC
NA	13	NA	TRBJ2-5	TRBV9	CASSELYQETQYF	TGTGCCAGCAGTGAATTGTACCAAGAGACCCAGTACTTC
NA	14	NA	TRBJ1-2	TRBV12-3/TRBV12-4	CASNPRAVGYGYTF	TGTGCCAGCAACCCCCGGGCCGTAGGGTATGGCTACACCTTC
few	13	NA	TRBJ2-7	TRBV25-1	CASSERGWDEQYF	TGTGCCAGCAGTGAGAGGGGGTGGGACGAGCAGTACTTC
few	14	NA	TRBJ2-3	TRBV10-3	CAISESGNTDTQYF	TGTGCCATCAGTGAGTCGGGCAACACAGATACGCAGTATTTT
many	14	TRBD1	TRBJ2-7	TRBV12-3/TRBV12-4	CASSPRQGAYEQYF	TGTGCCAGCAGCCCAAGACAGGGTGCCTACGAGCAGTACTTC
NA	13	TRBD1	TRBJ1-2	TRBV4-2	CASSQGTGDGYTF	TGTGCCAGCAGCCAAGGGACAGGGGATGGCTACACCTTC
few	14	NA	TRBJ1-2	TRBV12-3/TRBV12-4	CASSFSTADYGYTF	TGTGCCAGCAGTTTCTCAACCGCAGACTATGGCTACACCTTC
few	15	NA	TRBJ1-4	TRBV18	CASSPQGVAHEKLFF	TGTGCCAGCTCACCACAGGGGGTCGCCCATGAAAAACTGTTTTTT
few	17	NA	TRBJ2-1	TRBV6-1	CASRLTGGVLSYNEQFF	TGTGCCAGCAGGCTGACGGGGGGCGTACTTTCCTACAATGAGCAGTTCTTC
few	14	NA	TRBJ2-2	TRBV29-1	CSSKPAVNTGELFF	TGCAGCTCCAAACCCGCGGTTAACACCGGGGAGCTGTTTTTT
many	14	NA	TRBJ2-6	TRBV12-3/TRBV12-4	CASSPDSGANVLTF	TGTGCCAGCAGCCCCGACTCTGGGGCCAACGTCCTGACTTTC
few	15	NA	TRBJ2-1	TRBV3-1	CASSQGLAPYNEQFF	TGTGCCAGCAGCCAAGGGCTAGCACCGTACAATGAGCAGTTCTTC
many	15	NA	TRBJ2-3	TRBV7-2	CASSLAGAGPNTQYF	TGTGCCAGCAGCTTAGCGGGTGCCGGCCCGAATACGCAGTATTTT
once	15	TRBD2	TRBJ2-1	TRBV7-3	CASSLVSGGYNEQFF	TGTGCCAGCAGCTTAGTAAGCGGGGGGTACAATGAGCAGTTCTTC
NA	14	NA	TRBJ1-1	TRBV5-1	CASRNGGGGTEAFF	TGCGCCAGCAGGAATGGAGGGGGTGGCACTGAAGCTTTCTTT
NA	14	NA	TRBJ1-2	TRBV5-1	CASSAMTATYGYTF	TGCGCCAGCAGCGCGATGACAGCAACATATGGCTACACCTTC
NA	12	NA	TRBJ2-2	TRBV24-1	CATSDFVGELFF	TGTGCCACCAGTGATTTTGTCGGGGAGCTGTTTTTT
many	18	NA	TRBJ2-2	TRBV4-3	CASSQGPPGTTITGELFF	TGCGCCAGCAGCCAAGGTCCTCCCGGGACCACCATCACCGGGGAGCTGTTTTTT
few	12	NA	TRBJ1-2	TRBV20-1	CSARESNYGYTF	TGCAGTGCTAGAGAGTCTAACTATGGCTACACCTTC
few	15	NA	TRBJ2-1	TRBV7-9	CASSPSGSVGNEQFF	TGTGCCAGCAGCCCAAGCGGCTCAGTAGGCAATGAGCAGTTCTTC
NA	15	TRBD1	TRBJ1-5	TRBV12-3/TRBV12-4	CASTTGQGIRQPQHF	TGTGCCAGTACTACCGGACAGGGGATTCGACAGCCCCAGCATTTT
many	14	NA	TRBJ2-3	TRBV15	CATSGLTFTDTQYF	TGTGCCACCAGCGGCCTGACTTTCACAGATACGCAGTATTTT
few	14	NA	TRBJ2-1	TRBV7-8	CASSRPGNDNEQFF	TGTGCCAGCAGCCGACCTGGTAATGACAATGAGCAGTTCTTC
few	16	NA	TRBJ2-2	TRBV5-1	CASSPVAGSDTGELFF	TGCGCCAGCAGCCCGGTCGCCGGGTCGGACACCGGGGAGCTGTTTTTT
NA	12	NA	TRBJ2-7	TRBV5-1	CASRLTDYEQYF	TGCGCCAGCAGACTTACGGACTACGAGCAGTACTTC
many	16	TRBD2	TRBJ2-3	TRBV5-6	CASSAQLAGGTDTQYF	TGTGCCAGCAGCGCCCAACTAGCGGGCGGCACAGATACGCAGTATTTT
NA	12	NA	TRBJ1-1	TRBV7-9	CASSPTGYEAFF	TGTGCCAGCAGCCCGACGGGCTATGAAGCTTTCTTT
few	14	TRBD1	TRBJ1-1	TRBV7-2	CATTGGRGNTEAFF	TGTGCCACCACAGGGGGCAGAGGGAACACTGAAGCTTTCTTT
NA	14	TRBD1	TRBJ1-4	TRBV9	CASSMGQGNEKLFF	TGTGCCAGCAGCATGGGACAGGGAAATGAAAAACTGTTTTTT
few	13	NA	TRBJ2-7	TRBV6-6	CASSYGEFYEQYF	TGTGCCAGCAGTTACGGGGAGTTCTACGAGCAGTACTTC
once	12	TRBD1	TRBJ1-5	TRBV20-1	CSARDRGKPQHF	TGCAGTGCTCGCGACAGGGGTAAGCCCCAGCATTTT
many	15	NA	TRBJ1-1	TRBV7-9	CASSFQGFGISEAFF	TGTGCCAGCAGCTTTCAGGGGTTTGGCATATCTGAAGCTTTCTTT
few	17	TRBD2	TRBJ2-1	TRBV6-5	CASSLRTSGPPGNEQFF	TGTGCCAGCAGTCTACGGACTAGCGGGCCCCCGGGGAATGAGCAGTTCTTC
few	15	NA	TRBJ1-5	TRBV7-2	CASSLMGGSDQPQHF	TGTGCCAGCAGCCTCATGGGGGGGAGCGATCAGCCCCAGCATTTT
few	15	TRBD1	TRBJ1-5	TRBV30	CAWSVPGQGVQPQHF	TGTGCCTGGAGTGTACCGGGACAGGGTGTCCAGCCCCAGCATTTT
few	13	NA	TRBJ1-1	TRBV7-3	CASSLGGLSEAFF	TGTGCCAGCAGCTTAGGGGGGTTGTCTGAAGCTTTCTTT
NA	16	NA	TRBJ2-2	TRBV18	CASSRWGRTNTGELFF	TGTGCCAGCTCACGCTGGGGCAGGACAAACACCGGGGAGCTGTTTTTT
NA	11	NA	TRBJ2-7	TRBV11-2	CASSKRGEQYF	TGTGCCAGCAGCAAGCGCGGGGAGCAGTACTTC
few	13	NA	TRBJ2-5	TRBV27	CASSRKREETQYF	TGTGCCAGCAGCCGGAAACGGGAGGAGACCCAGTACTTC
NA	13	TRBD2	TRBJ2-5	TRBV20-1	CSAKPSGGETQYF	TGCAGTGCTAAGCCTAGCGGGGGAGAGACCCAGTACTTC
NA	16	NA	TRBJ1-1	TRBV4-1	CASSQGGAGFYTEAFF	TGCGCCAGCAGCCAGGGGGGGGCAGGGTTTTACACTGAAGCTTTCTTT
NA	16	NA	TRBJ2-3	TRBV7-9	CASTRGAGYSTDTQYF	TGTGCCAGCACCCGGGGGGCGGGTTATAGCACAGATACGCAGTATTTT
NA	18	NA	TRBJ2-5	TRBV5-5	CASSLFYGGGGGWETQYF	TGTGCCAGCAGCTTGTTCTACGGCGGGGGCGGAGGGTGGGAGACCCAGTACTTC
few	13	NA	TRBJ1-1	TRBV20-1	CSAYRGANTEAFF	TGCAGTGCTTATCGGGGGGCCAACACTGAAGCTTTCTTT
few	14	NA	TRBJ2-3	TRBV7-8	CASSFKTSTDTQYF	TGTGCCAGCAGCTTTAAGACTAGTACAGATACGCAGTATTTT
NA	12	TRBD1	TRBJ1-2	TRBV29-1	CSVEQGDYGYTF	TGCAGCGTTGAGCAGGGGGACTATGGCTACACCTTC
few	11	NA	TRBJ2-3	TRBV15	CATSGLDTQYF	TGTGCCACCAGTGGTTTAGATACGCAGTATTTT
NA	13	NA	TRBJ2-3	TRBV10-3	CAIVGYGGGTQYF	TGTGCCATCGTGGGGTACGGGGGCGGTACGCAGTATTTT
few	13	NA	TRBJ1-5	TRBV6-6	CATAVASNQPQHF	TGTGCCACCGCGGTAGCCAGCAATCAGCCCCAGCATTTT
NA	15	TRBD2	TRBJ2-7	TRBV9	CASSSSAGGPSEQYF	TGTGCCAGCAGCTCATCAGCGGGAGGGCCAAGTGAGCAGTACTTC